The 9 T cell receptor beta chains below all came from one sample that was sequenced in a study of T cells after yellow fever vaccination. TCRdb re-analysed the 5' RACE reads in MiXCR, keeping a single row per CDR3 protein. The table includes roughly 250,000 distinct CDR3 sequences, 10% to 15% detected once. This specimen was CD4+ T cells sorted from PBMCs, taken 45 days after the yellow fever booster vaccination. Receptor source: a man aged 25 to 45 who received the YFV17D yellow fever vaccine.

This clonotype has more than one count but fewer than ten. V usage is TRBV7-2 and J usage is TRBJ2-1, with 7 bases fitting TRBD1. Losses at the gene ends were 5 bases for V and 1 base for J; bases not matched to a gene: 5. Looked up from germline, CDR1 is SGHTA and CDR2 is FQGNSA. The CDR3 runs to 15 residues. The CDR3 DNA reads TGTGCCAGCAGCACATTACAGGGGTCCTACAATGAGCAGTTCTTC. It yields the protein CASSTLQGSYNEQFF.

This clonotype was picked up a small number of times. The CDR3 here is CASSSTQSGNTIYF. Here the CDR3 DNA reads TGTGCCAGCAGTTCCACTCAATCTGGAAACACCATATATTTT. The chain is built from TRBV12-3 or TRBV12-4 and TRBJ1-3, with D unclear. Trimming removed 4 bases at V and 1 base at J, with 8 bases between. The CDR3 has 14 residues.

The table lists this clonotype with a few counts. This chain links TRBV5-6 with TRBJ2-6; 10 positions agree with TRBD2. The CDR3 covers 18 residues. V lost 2 bases to trimming and J lost 4 bases; unmatched junction nucleotides: 9. Germline V gene data show CDR1 as SGHDT and CDR2 as YYEEEE. CDR3 nucleotides: TGTGCCAGCAGCTTAACCCTAGCGGGAGTGGGGGGGGCCAACGTCCTGACTTTC. It specifies CASSLTLAGVGGANVLTF.

The CDR3 region has the DNA TGTGCCAGTAGTATATTCCAGGGGGCAGAGACCCAGTACTTC. It yields the protein CASSIFQGAETQYF. V usage is TRBV19 and J usage is TRBJ2-5; TRBD1 matches 8 bases. There are 14 residues in the CDR3. Unmatched junction bases numbered 3, after V lost 2 bases and J lost 4 bases. The V gene's germline CDR1 is LNHDA and CDR2 SQIVND (reference sequence).

This clonotype came up once. V is TRBV28 and J is TRBJ2-1; 7 positions match TRBD2. Trimming removed 8 bases from V and 5 bases from J; junction bases left unmatched: 3. This CDR3 has 12 amino acids. The V gene's germline CDR1 is MDHEN and CDR2 SYDVKM. The CDR3 coding sequence is TGTGCCAGCCTAGCGGTTGACAATGAGCAGTTCTTC. It codes for CASLAVDNEQFF.

This clonotype was observed a few times. V usage is TRBV20-1 and J usage is TRBJ2-5; a possible D gene is TRBD2 (7 bases). Trimming cost V 5 bases and J 6 bases, with 28 bases left between them. Germline values: CDR1 DFQATT, CDR2 SNEGSKA (reference sequence). CDR3 length: 17 residues. The DNA for the CDR3 is TGCAGTGCTTTTGGACAGCTCTGGGGGGGCGACGGAAAGACCCAGTACTTC. Its translation: CSAFGQLWGGDGKTQYF.

The rearrangement links TRBV20-1 to TRBJ1-1; D unresolved. This CDR3 is 14 amino acids long. Germline CDR1 reads DFQATT; CDR2 reads SNEGSKA (reference sequence). The ends were cut back, 3 bases at V and 0 bases at J, with 11 bases in the middle. CDR3 nucleotide sequence: TGCAGTGCTAGGAAGGGTAGTGTGAACACTGAAGCTTTCTTT. It translates to CSARKGSVNTEAFF.

There are many counts of this clonotype. The chain couples TRBV5-1 to TRBJ1-1; D uncertain. The CDR3 is 14 residues long. V lost 3 bases and J 0 bases, leaving 9 bases between the germline ends. Germline V gene data show CDR1 as SGHRS and CDR2 as YFSETQ. The CDR3 coding sequence is TGCGCCAGCAGCTGGGAAGTAATGAACACTGAAGCTTTCTTT. This encodes CASSWEVMNTEAFF.

The chain couples TRBV14 to TRBJ2-3, with D uncertain. CDR3 size: 12 residues. Germline values: CDR1 SGHDN, CDR2 FVKESK. The V end lost 8 bases, the J end lost 3 bases, and 9 bases lay between the germline ends. The CDR3 nucleotides are TGTGCCAGCCCCCAAGCGACAGATACGCAGTATTTT. This gives the protein CASPQATDTQYF. The full variable domain, in which reference TRBV14 and TRBJ2-3 provide the parts outside the CDR3, is EAGVTQFPSHSVIEKGQTVTLRCDPISGHDNLYWYRRVMGKEIKFLLHFVKESKQDESGMPNNRFLAERTGGTYSTLKVQPAELEDSGVYFCASPQATDTQYFGPGTRLTVL.